This is a list of T cell receptor beta chains from one sample in a study of cytomegalovirus exposure and HLA in healthy donors. Assay: immunoSEQ multiplex PCR; the TCRdb copy retains only in-frame clones and omits some. The sample gives approximately 240,000 clones, around 80% of which show up once; roughly 2.5% is in the top ten. Sequencing was performed on PBMCs. Receptors originate from a woman in her fifties or sixties in good health and CMV-seropositive. Both conserved end residues are part of each CDR3. A D gene is named only where the DNA matches it firmly. Clone size, where shown, is once, few, many, or a class for clones that have expanded.

V gene	D gene	CDR3 length	J gene	clone size	CDR3 protein	CDR3 DNA
TRBV4-3	NA	19	TRBJ1-6	NA	CASSQERGGISSYNSPLHF	TGCGCCAGCAGCCAAGAGAGGGGGGGTATTTCCTCCTATAATTCACCCCTCCACTTT
TRBV7-9	TRBD2	15	TRBJ2-5	NA	CASSLLGLVPETQYF	TGTGCCAGCAGCTTACTGGGACTAGTCCCAGAGACCCAGTACTTC
TRBV7-9	NA	16	TRBJ2-3	NA	CSSSITPGVGTDTQYF	TGTTCCAGCAGCATTACTCCAGGCGTCGGCACAGATACGCAGTATTTT
TRBV5-1	NA	14	TRBJ2-7	NA	CASSLSGFWNEQYF	TGCGCCAGCAGCCTGTCGGGTTTCTGGAACGAGCAGTACTTC
TRBV6-1	NA	13	TRBJ2-7	NA	CASSESGYYEQYF	TGTGCCAGCAGTGAAAGTGGGTACTACGAGCAGTACTTC
TRBV2	NA	14	TRBJ1-5	NA	CASRREYSNQPQHF	TGTGCCAGCAGGCGGGAATATAGCAATCAGCCCCAGCATTTT
TRBV6-1	NA	13	TRBJ1-1	few	CASSTSADTEAFF	TGTGCCAGCAGCACCTCTGCGGACACTGAAGCTTTCTTT
TRBV12-5	TRBD2	16	TRBJ2-7	NA	CASGLGGTSGAYEQYF	TGTGCTAGTGGTTTGGGGGGGACTAGCGGTGCCTACGAGCAGTACTTC
TRBV7-9	TRBD1	14	TRBJ1-1	few	CASSFWDRSTEAFF	TGTGCCAGCAGCTTTTGGGACAGATCCACTGAAGCTTTCTTT
TRBV7-9	TRBD2	17	TRBJ2-1	NA	CASSSTLREETYNEQFF	TGTGCCAGCAGCTCCACTCTGCGGGAGGAAACCTACAATGAGCAGTTCTTC
TRBV12-5	NA	15	TRBJ1-2	NA	CASGLRQEINYGYTF	TGTGCTAGTGGTCTACGACAGGAGATAAACTATGGCTACACCTTC
TRBV18	NA	14	TRBJ2-1	NA	CASSLGGRGDEQFF	TGTGCCAGCTCACTGGGAGGCCGCGGGGATGAGCAGTTCTTC
TRBV4-3	NA	13	TRBJ2-3	NA	CASSLLSTDTQYF	TGCGCCAGCAGCCTCCTTAGCACAGATACGCAGTATTTT
TRBV5-6	NA	17	TRBJ2-2	NA	CASSPSRIVWETGELFF	TGTGCCAGCAGCCCTTCCCGAATTGTGTGGGAGACCGGGGAGCTGTTTTTT
TRBV7-9	NA	12	TRBJ2-3	NA	CASSQTTDTQYF	TGTGCCAGCAGCCAAACAACGGATACGCAGTATTTT
TRBV6-6	NA	15	TRBJ1-2	few	CASSTSSTGLYGYTF	TGTGCCAGCAGTACATCCTCGACAGGACTCTATGGCTACACCTTC
TRBV4-3	NA	16	TRBJ1-1	NA	CASSQAQGMVNTEAFF	TGCGCCAGCAGCCAAGCACAGGGCATGGTAAACACTGAAGCTTTCTTT
TRBV5-1	TRBD1	14	TRBJ1-4	NA	CASSQGVVDEKLFF	TGCGCCAGCTCCCAGGGGGTGGTTGATGAAAAACTGTTTTTT
TRBV30	NA	10	TRBJ2-1	NA	CAWKRNEQFF	TGTGCCTGGAAGCGGAATGAGCAGTTCTTC
TRBV2	NA	13	TRBJ1-1	NA	CARTQGQNTEAFF	TGTGCCAGGACACAGGGACAGAACACTGAAGCTTTCTTT
TRBV5-4	NA	17	TRBJ2-7	NA	CASSQNNRVLSSYEQYF	TGTGCCAGCAGCCAAAATAACAGGGTCTTAAGCTCCTACGAGCAGTACTTC
TRBV19	TRBD1	15	TRBJ2-7	once	CASSPTGTGIYEQYF	TGTGCCAGTAGTCCTACCGGGACAGGGATCTACGAGCAGTACTTC
TRBV5-1	TRBD2	15	TRBJ2-1	NA	CASSFSGSPYNEQFF	TGCGCCAGCAGCTTCAGCGGGAGCCCTTACAATGAGCAGTTCTTC
TRBV6-1	TRBD2	14	TRBJ2-7	NA	CASSWLREGLEQYF	TGTGCCAGCAGTTGGTTGCGGGAGGGTCTCGAGCAGTACTTC
TRBV4-3	NA	14	TRBJ1-3	NA	CASSQEGRGESLYF	TGCGCCAGCAGCCAAGAAGGTCGGGGGGAAAGCCTCTATTTT
TRBV6-5	NA	15	TRBJ1-5	NA	CASSYNRYSNQPQHF	TGTGCCAGCAGTTACAATCGGTATAGCAATCAGCCCCAGCATTTT
TRBV6-6	NA	14	TRBJ1-4	NA	CASSPRATNEKLFF	TGTGCCAGCAGTCCCCGGGCAACTAATGAAAAACTGTTTTTT
TRBV5-1	TRBD2	17	TRBJ2-7	NA	CASSPRTSGSLTYEQYF	TGCGCCAGCAGCCCTCGGACTAGCGGGAGCCTGACCTACGAGCAGTACTTC
TRBV5-1	TRBD1	14	TRBJ1-1	NA	CASSFKGAGTEAFF	TGCGCCAGCAGCTTTAAGGGGGCGGGCACTGAAGCTTTCTTT